This T cell receptor (beta chain) was captured in a study of Ad26.COV2.S vaccination and SARS-CoV-2 variants. With regard to this clone: Antigen: not known.

Findings and limits, study-wide: Analytic work on TCR breadth and depth might have understated the full extent of total T cell responses. Marked by substantial breadth, spike-specific CD8+ and CD4+ T cell responses were reportedly seen after vaccination.

V shed 3 bases and J shed 3 bases, with 18 bases lying between them. In germline, CDR1 is MNHEY, CDR2 SMNVEV (reference sequence). The CDR3 loop spans 17 amino acids. Treatment noted: about 20 received Ad26.COV2.S at low or high dose, single or two shots; 5 received placebo; per-sample allocation not given. Sampling was performed 63 days after the first vaccine or placebo injection. Only in-frame clones appear in the TCRdb table, and some are missing; sequencing was by immunoSEQ multiplex PCR. The sample contains 500,000 or so clones, roughly nine tenths of which appear only once. Sequencing was performed on peripheral blood, taken in a trial of Ad26.COV2.S vaccine versus placebo. V gene TRBV27 combines with J gene TRBJ1-5; D is undetermined. The sequence was collected from a person aged 18-65 years who received the Ad26.COV2.S COVID-19 vaccine or a placebo. CDR3 region: CASSFPSTDIINQPQHF. The CDR3 DNA reads as TGTGCCAGCAGTTTCCCGTCAACCGACATAATCAATCAGCCCCAGCATTTT.